Shown below are 5 T cell receptor beta chains from a single sample sequenced in a study of T cell repertoires in cytomegalovirus infection. One entry per CDR3 protein, called by TCRdb with MiXCR from the reads. The sample lists around 290,000 distinct CDR3 sequences, under 30% seen once, with around 13% in the top ten. The sequenced material came from PBMCs. Receptors originate from a human donor in good health (CMV status not recorded). Some clones in this sample may be carry-over from other donors' samples.

This clonotype occurred once. CDR3 in DNA: TGTGCCAGCAGCGTGACTGCGGGCTCCTACGAGCAGTACTTC. Amino acid sequence: CASSVTAGSYEQYF. The V and J genes are TRBV9 and TRBJ2-7; weak D call: TRBD2 (5 bases). The germline gives CDR1 SGDLS, CDR2 YYNGEE. The CDR3 runs to 14 residues. Trimming took 2 bases from V and 0 from J, leaving 9 bases between them.

This clonotype has just a few counts. This chain joins TRBV5-1 and TRBJ1-2, with 8 nucleotides matching TRBD1. V shed 2 bases and J 4 bases; nucleotides not matched to a gene: 13. Per the germline V gene, CDR1 is SGHRS and CDR2 is YFSETQ. This CDR3 region has 17 residues. The CDR3 coding sequence is TGCGCCAGCAGCTTCACATTCACCGGGACAGGCCCCTATGGCTACACCTTC. Amino acids: CASSFTFTGTGPYGYTF. The entire variable domain, with the rest obtained from reference TRBV5-1 and TRBJ1-2, is as follows: KAGVTQTPRYLIKTRGQQVTLSCSPISGHRSVSWYQQTPGQGLQFLFEYFSETQRNKGNFPGRFSGRQFSNSRSEMNVSTLELGDSALYLCASSFTFTGTGPYGYTFGSGTRLTVV.

This clonotype was counted many times. The chain has TRBV7-9 and TRBJ2-7, with a weak D call TRBD2 (6 bases). V was pared by 5 bases and J by 5 bases, with 13 bases between. Per the germline V gene, CDR1 is SEHNR and CDR2 is FQNEAQ (reference sequence). The CDR3 runs 13 residues. CDR3 bases: TGTGCCAGCAGCATCGGGACTTCTAACGAGCAGTACGTC. Its translation: CASSIGTSNEQYV.

The rearrangement uses TRBV6-2 or TRBV6-3 and TRBJ2-1; 7 positions agree with TRBD1. CDR1 and CDR2 from the germline V gene are MNHEY and SVGEGT. With V trimmed by 7 bases and J by 0 bases, 3 bases remained unmatched. CDR3 length: 14 residues. In DNA form, the CDR3 reads TGTGCCAGCAAGTGGGACAGCTCCTACAATGAGCAGTTCTTC. Its translation: CASKWDSSYNEQFF.

The table lists this clonotype with a count of one. The DNA of the CDR3 is TGTGCCTGCAGGAGCTCCTACAATGAGCAGTTCTTC. Amino acid sequence: CACRSSYNEQFF. The J gene is TRBJ2-1, the V gene TRBV30; D ambiguous. Deletions cut 6 bases from V and 0 bases from J, with 6 bases between. The germline gives CDR1 GTSNPN, CDR2 SVGIG (reference sequence). There are 12 residues in the CDR3.